This T cell receptor beta chain was sequenced in a study of blood T cell repertoires in COVID-19. On the study more broadly: Acute and convalescent COVID-19 samples came from the United States, Italy and Spain. PBMCs, B-cell-depleted T cells, or T cells were the source of the cDNA or gDNA that made up the material.

As handled by the study authors: Estimated nucleated cell counts came from reference gene primer amplification. Method: immunoSEQ multiplex PCR; TCRdb's copy keeps in-frame clones and lacks some. Clone size and the V and J calls come from that table; the DNA yielded D and trimming. In the table there are roughly 360,000 clones, over 65% of which are singletons. Germline V gene sequence: CDR1 KGHDR, CDR2 SFDVKD. V shed 3 bases and J shed 7 bases, with 6 bases lying between them. The CDR3 is made up of 12 amino acids. Material for sequencing was peripheral blood. The V gene is TRBV24-1, the J gene TRBJ2-1; TRBD2 might be the D (6 bases). This receptor was identified in a human donor with acute or convalescent COVID-19. The donor label of this sample is uncertain. The CDR3 here is CATSDGGNEQFF. As DNA, the CDR3 is TGTGCCACCAGTGATGGGGGGAATGAGCAGTTCTTC.